Listed below are T cell receptor beta chains from one sample, sequenced in a study of radiation and T cells in renal cell carcinoma. Repertoires were generated with immunoSEQ multiplex PCR, while TCRdb's copy carries only in-frame clones and drops some. The profile shows roughly 120,000 clones, approximately 82% of them singletons. This specimen was blood, taken from a patient whose treatment included radiotherapy and nephrectomy. Receptor source: a woman aged 55-70 years with renal cell carcinoma. The CDR3 runs from the conserved cysteine through the conserved F or W. Fields, in order: V gene, D gene, J gene, clone size, CDR3 protein, CDR3 DNA. D genes are given only for firm matches. A clone size is listed for some rows: how often the clone was seen (once, few, many), or a class if it is expanded.

V: TRBV9
D: -
J: TRBJ1-1
size: -
CDR3: CASSVEGTPTEAFF
DNA: TGTGCCAGCAGCGTAGAAGGGACCCCAACTGAAGCTTTCTTT

V: TRBV7-6
D: -
J: TRBJ2-3
size: -
CDR3: CASSLAEPDPSTDTQYF
DNA: TGTGCCAGCAGCTTAGCGGAACCGGACCCTAGCACAGATACGCAGTATTTT

V: TRBV7-3
D: -
J: TRBJ2-1
size: once
CDR3: CASSLRVGASYNEQFF
DNA: TGTGCCAGCAGCTTAAGGGTGGGGGCCTCCTACAATGAGCAGTTCTTC

V: TRBV5-6
D: -
J: TRBJ2-2
size: few
CDR3: CASSPVGIGELFF
DNA: TGTGCCAGCAGCCCTGTGGGGATCGGGGAGCTGTTTTTT

V: TRBV5-3
D: TRBD2
J: TRBJ2-2
size: -
CDR3: CARSKAGLAGVVTGELFF
DNA: TGTGCCAGAAGCAAAGCAGGACTAGCGGGAGTGGTCACCGGGGAGCTGTTTTTT

V: TRBV2
D: -
J: TRBJ1-2
size: -
CDR3: CASSEVGYTF
DNA: TGTGCCAGCAGTGAGGTGGGCTACACCTTC

V: TRBV6-5
D: TRBD1
J: TRBJ2-3
size: -
CDR3: CASSHYRGVTDTQYF
DNA: TGTGCCAGCAGTCATTACAGGGGGGTCACAGATACGCAGTATTTT

V: TRBV2
D: -
J: TRBJ1-1
size: -
CDR3: CASNLAGLNTEAFF
DNA: TGTGCCAGCAACTTGGCAGGATTGAACACTGAAGCTTTCTTT

V: TRBV9
D: TRBD1
J: TRBJ1-1
size: -
CDR3: CASSVPSDRMNTEAFF
DNA: TGTGCCAGCAGCGTCCCCTCGGACAGGATGAACACTGAAGCTTTCTTT

V: TRBV28
D: -
J: TRBJ2-7
size: -
CDR3: CASSRRSATYEQYF
DNA: TGTGCCAGCAGCCGGAGGTCCGCCACCTACGAGCAGTACTTC

V: TRBV19
D: TRBD1
J: TRBJ2-1
size: -
CDR3: CAKGHRDRLYNEQFF
DNA: TGTGCCAAAGGACACCGGGACAGGTTATACAATGAGCAGTTCTTC

V: TRBV6-1
D: -
J: TRBJ1-5
size: -
CDR3: CASSEKAGVLSNQPQHF
DNA: TGTGCCAGCAGTGAGAAAGCGGGGGTTTTAAGCAATCAGCCCCAGCATTTT

V: TRBV11-1
D: -
J: TRBJ2-7
size: once
CDR3: CASSLSGQPYEQYF
DNA: TGTGCCAGCAGCTTATCAGGACAGCCCTACGAGCAGTACTTC

V: TRBV19
D: -
J: TRBJ1-2
size: -
CDR3: CASTLATTGNYGYTF
DNA: TGTGCCAGTACCCTTGCCACGACGGGGAACTATGGCTACACCTTC

V: TRBV28
D: TRBD1
J: TRBJ2-1
size: -
CDR3: CASSLGRDRPFF
DNA: TGTGCCAGCAGTTTGGGGCGGGACAGGCCGTTCTTC

V: TRBV5-1
D: TRBD2
J: TRBJ2-1
size: -
CDR3: CASTAAGGVNNEQFF
DNA: TGCGCCAGCACCGCGGCGGGGGGCGTGAACAATGAGCAGTTCTTC

V: TRBV2
D: -
J: TRBJ2-4
size: -
CDR3: CASRKGGSGTNIQYF
DNA: TGTGCCAGCAGAAAGGGGGGCTCGGGGACAAACATTCAGTACTTC

V: TRBV19
D: -
J: TRBJ2-1
size: few
CDR3: CASSIQSSYNEQFF
DNA: TGTGCCAGTAGTATACAAAGCTCCTACAATGAGCAGTTCTTC

V: TRBV19
D: -
J: TRBJ2-1
size: -
CDR3: CASSMGGGLSNEQFF
DNA: TGTGCCAGTAGTATGGGAGGGGGACTCTCCAATGAGCAGTTCTTC

V: TRBV9
D: -
J: TRBJ1-3
size: -
CDR3: CASSAGADSGNTIYF
DNA: TGTGCCAGCAGCGCCGGGGCCGACTCTGGAAACACCATATATTTT

V: TRBV15
D: -
J: TRBJ2-7
size: -
CDR3: CATSRDSYGRVYEQYF
DNA: TGTGCCACCAGCAGAGATAGTTATGGACGGGTCTACGAGCAGTACTTC

V: TRBV4-2
D: -
J: TRBJ2-1
size: -
CDR3: CASSQVRASAPDEQFF
DNA: TGTGCCAGCAGCCAAGTCCGGGCTAGCGCTCCCGATGAGCAGTTCTTC

V: TRBV7-9
D: -
J: TRBJ2-7
size: -
CDR3: CASSYSGYEQYF
DNA: TGTGCCAGCAGCTATTCAGGATACGAGCAGTACTTC

V: TRBV5-1
D: TRBD1
J: TRBJ2-2
size: -
CDR3: CASSSTGTGARELFF
DNA: TGCGCCAGCAGTTCAACCGGGACAGGGGCCCGAGAGCTGTTTTTT